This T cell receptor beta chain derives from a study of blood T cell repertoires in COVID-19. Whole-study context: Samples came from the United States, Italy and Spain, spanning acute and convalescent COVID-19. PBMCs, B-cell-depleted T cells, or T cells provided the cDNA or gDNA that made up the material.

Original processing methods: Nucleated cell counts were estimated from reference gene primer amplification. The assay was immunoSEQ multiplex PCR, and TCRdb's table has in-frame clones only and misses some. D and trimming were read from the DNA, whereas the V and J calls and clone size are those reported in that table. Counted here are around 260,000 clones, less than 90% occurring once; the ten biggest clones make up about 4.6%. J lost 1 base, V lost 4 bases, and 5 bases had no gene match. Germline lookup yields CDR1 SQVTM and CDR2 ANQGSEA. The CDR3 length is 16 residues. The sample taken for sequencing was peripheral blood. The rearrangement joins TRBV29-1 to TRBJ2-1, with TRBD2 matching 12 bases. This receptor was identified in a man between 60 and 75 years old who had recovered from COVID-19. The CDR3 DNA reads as TGCAGCGTTGGAGGACTAGCGGGACCGTCCTACAATGAGCAGTTCTTC. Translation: CSVGGLAGPSYNEQFF.